These T cell receptor beta chains were read from a single sample in a study of OX40 agonist ivuxolimab in advanced cancers. Sequencing used immunoSEQ multiplex PCR; TCRdb keeps in-frame clones, though not all of them. This sample has tens of thousands of clones; just under 95% occur once, and the top ten carry approximately 14%. Sequenced material: CD4+ or CD8+ T cells sorted from blood, taken in a trial of the OX40 agonist ivuxolimab. The receptors come from an adult with an advanced solid tumor such as melanoma, head and neck, liver or kidney cancer. Each CDR3 is given with its conserved first and last residue.

>TRBV4-1|TRBJ1-1
CASSRDPMNTEAFF
>TRBV27|TRBJ2-7
CASSYTGQHYEQYF
>TRBV6-5|TRBJ1-6
CASSIGQGFSPLHF
>TRBV9|TRBJ2-7
CASSAGTGYNEQYF
>TRBV7-2|TRBJ2-5
CASSLVSKGTQYF
>TRBV9|TRBJ1-1
CASSPPTGTLNTEAFF
>TRBV5-4|TRBJ2-7
CASSLSGRTGYEQYF
>TRBV4-3|TRBJ2-7
CASSQDDGGLRYF
>TRBV5-1|TRBJ1-2
CASSSKGHGPYGYTF
>TRBV7-6|TRBJ2-1
CASSLDPGSPYNEQFF
>TRBV5-1|TRBJ2-7
CASSLRGWSYEQYF
>TRBV28|TRBJ1-2
CASSLRTDNYGYTF
>TRBV9|TRBJ2-7
CASSVERTGQWEQYF
>TRBV7-6|TRBJ1-5
CASSSGDRSNQPQHF
>TRBV5-4|TRBJ2-5
CASSLGGVEETQYF
>TRBV7-9|TRBJ2-7
CASSSGSSYEQYF
>TRBV27|TRBJ2-3
CASSSFAGGGKDTQYF
>TRBV6-5|TRBJ1-5
CASNTGNQPQHF
>TRBV6-5|TRBJ2-7
CASSYWDSSYEQYF
>TRBV15|TRBJ2-3
CATSPDRVTDTQYF
>TRBV7-9|TRBJ2-6
CASRNTGSGANVLTF
>TRBV30|TRBJ2-5
CAWSTGQGGIQETQYF
>TRBV27|TRBJ2-7
CASSLGLAGREQYF
>TRBV27|TRBJ2-3
CASSHGATDTQYF
>TRBV7-9|TRBJ2-3
CASSLSERETDTQYF
>TRBV5-8|TRBJ1-1
CASSLAWEGNTEAFF
>TRBV11-2|TRBJ2-1
CASSLDRGDEQFF